A selection of T cell receptor beta chains follows, all from one sample in a study of T-cell memory formation after mild COVID-19. TCRdb processed the 5' RACE reads anew with MiXCR; each CDR3 protein has one entry. Seen here are 400,000 to 500,000 distinct CDR3 sequences, 15% to 25% observed once, and the top ten hold 7.5% to 9.5%. Sequenced: PBMCs or a T cell subset sorted from them (not recorded which). These TCRs come from an adult woman who had mild COVID-19 (a few samples of this study predate the infection). Cell type and time point are not known. Each CDR3 is given with its conserved first and last residue. Fields, in order: V gene, J gene, D gene, clone size, CDR3 length, CDR3 DNA, CDR3 protein. A D gene is named only where the DNA matches it firmly. A clone size is listed for some rows: how often the clone was seen (once, few, many), or a class if it is expanded.

>TRBV7-2|TRBJ2-1|TRBD2|many|12
TGTGCCAGCAGCCGTCGGGGGGGTGAGCAGTTCTTC
CASSRRGGEQFF
>TRBV12-3/TRBV12-4|TRBJ2-7|-|-|13
TGTGCCAGCGGGGGCGGACCAGTCAACGAGCAGTACTTC
CASGGGPVNEQYF
>TRBV12-3/TRBV12-4|TRBJ2-5|-|-|16
TGTGCCAGCAGTCCGGCTGGGCAGTCCCAGGGAGAGACCCAGTACTTC
CASSPAGQSQGETQYF
>TRBV20-1|TRBJ2-3|-|-|12
TGCAGTGCTAGGGGCAGCACAGATACGCAGTATTTT
CSARGSTDTQYF
>TRBV28|TRBJ1-4|-|-|11
TGTGCCAGCAGTTTTCTTGAAAAACTGTTTTTT
CASSFLEKLFF
>TRBV6-1|TRBJ1-2|-|few|15
TGTGCCACCAGGAGCCAGCCAGTATCTAACTATGGCTACACCTTC
CATRSQPVSNYGYTF
>TRBV7-8|TRBJ2-1|TRBD2|few|15
TGTGCCAGCAGCTTAAGACTAGCGGACAAAAATGAGCAGTTCTTC
CASSLRLADKNEQFF
>TRBV5-4|TRBJ2-3|TRBD1|-|15
TGTGCCAGCAGCTTGAGGGGACAGGGGTCAGATACGCAGTATTTT
CASSLRGQGSDTQYF
>TRBV7-9|TRBJ1-6|-|few|17
TGTGCCAGCAGCGCCTGGCCTGGACGGAATCGGAATTCACCCCTCCACTTT
CASSAWPGRNRNSPLHF
>TRBV11-2|TRBJ2-6|TRBD1|-|19
TGTGCCAGCAGCTTATTCCCCCGGAGACAGGGAACCGGGGCCAACGTCCTGACTTTC
CASSLFPRRQGTGANVLTF
>TRBV7-9|TRBJ1-5|-|-|16
TGTGCCAGCAGCTTTGGGGTGGGGAGTAGCAATCAGCCCCAGCATTTT
CASSFGVGSSNQPQHF
>TRBV11-2|TRBJ2-3|-|-|17
TGTGCCAGCAGCGTGGGGCCTAGCTGGGGCGACACAGATACGCAGTATTTT
CASSVGPSWGDTDTQYF
>TRBV24-1|TRBJ2-1|-|few|12
TGTGCCACCAGTGGCCCGCTGGATGAGCAGTTCTTC
CATSGPLDEQFF
>TRBV11-2|TRBJ2-1|-|-|16
TGTGCCAGCAGCCGGACCCAGCCCGGGACCCACAATGAGCAGTTCTTC
CASSRTQPGTHNEQFF
>TRBV12-3/TRBV12-4|TRBJ2-1|TRBD2|-|20
TGTGCCAGCAGTTCGACGACTAGCGGGAGGGCCCCGTGGTTGGACAATGAGCAGTTCTTC
CASSSTTSGRAPWLDNEQFF
>TRBV18|TRBJ2-7|-|-|15
TGTGCCAGCTCACCGATACAGGGAGGGTTGTACGAGCAGTACTTC
CASSPIQGGLYEQYF
>TRBV12-3/TRBV12-4|TRBJ2-7|TRBD1|-|15
TGTGCCAGCAGTAGACAGGGCATAGGGACCTACGAGCAGTACTTC
CASSRQGIGTYEQYF
>TRBV20-1|TRBJ1-1|-|-|15
TGCAGTGCTAGAGATGGGCATAGCATGAACACTGAAGCTTTCTTT
CSARDGHSMNTEAFF
>TRBV3-1|TRBJ2-3|TRBD2|-|18
TGTGCCAGCAGCCAGGGGTCGCTGCTAGCGGGAGACGCAGATACGCAGTATTTT
CASSQGSLLAGDADTQYF
>TRBV18|TRBJ2-1|-|many|13
TGTGCCAGCTCATCCGAGGGCTACAATGAGCAGTTCTTC
CASSSEGYNEQFF
>TRBV5-4|TRBJ2-7|TRBD2|few|14
TGTGCCAGCAGCTCCGGACTAGCGGTTTACGAGCAGTACTTC
CASSSGLAVYEQYF
>TRBV15|TRBJ2-7|-|many|14
TGTGCCACCCGGGGCCGAGACTCCCTTTACGAGCAGTACTTC
CATRGRDSLYEQYF
>TRBV12-3/TRBV12-4|TRBJ2-5|TRBD1|few|15
TGTGCCAGCAGCTTCGGGACAGCTAGTTTGGAGACCCAGTACTTC
CASSFGTASLETQYF
>TRBV24-1|TRBJ2-3|TRBD1|-|15
TGTGCCACCAGTGACGACAGGGGTAGGACAGATACGCAGTATTTT
CATSDDRGRTDTQYF
>TRBV6-5|TRBJ2-3|-|-|15
TGTGCCAGCAGCCCCGCGGGGGCCGGGCCAGATACGCAGTATTTT
CASSPAGAGPDTQYF
>TRBV7-2|TRBJ2-5|-|many|15
TGTGCCAGCAGCTTAGGGGACTGGTACCAAGAGACCCAGTACTTC
CASSLGDWYQETQYF
>TRBV11-1|TRBJ2-2|-|-|17
TGTGCCAGCAGCCCCCGGCGGCGGGAATTGAACACCGGGGAGCTGTTTTTT
CASSPRRRELNTGELFF
>TRBV12-3/TRBV12-4|TRBJ1-4|TRBD1|few|15
TGTGCCAGCAGTGCCGGGACAGCAACTAATGAAAAACTGTTTTTT
CASSAGTATNEKLFF
>TRBV4-3|TRBJ2-1|TRBD2|-|16
TGCGCCAGCAGCCAACCCGCAGGTAGCGGGGGCCATGAGCAGTTCTTC
CASSQPAGSGGHEQFF
>TRBV5-1|TRBJ1-5|TRBD1|-|14
TGCGCCAGCAGCGCGGGACAGGGGGACAACCCCCAGCATTTT
CASSAGQGDNPQHF
>TRBV29-1|TRBJ1-1|TRBD1|-|15
TGCAGCGTATCCGACAGGGGGCGATCCGACACTGAAGCTTTCTTT
CSVSDRGRSDTEAFF